This T cell receptor (beta chain) derives from a study of CD8+CD57+ T cells in acquired aplastic anemia. Study-wide points: It was found that about 31 CD8+ CDR3 sequences were shared between patients and controls.

Before being chosen for sequencing, patients had shown CD8+CD57+ cell expansion by flow cytometry. The TCR beta profiling, which covered VDJ combination and CDR3 sequence, was carried out using genomic DNA as the template. TCRdb reanalysed the reads using MiXCR and keeps one entry per CDR3 protein. This sample yields under 500,000 distinct CDR3 sequences, of which about a third are seen a single time; less than 0.85% belongs to the top ten. Remarks on this clonotype: Its antigen is undetermined. This may be a read error, as it is one base from a much larger clone.

V lost 5 bases, J lost 5 bases, and 8 bases lay in between. CDR1 and CDR2 from the germline V gene are SGHVS and FQNEAQ. The CDR3 sequence is 12 residues long. The specimen was sorted CD4+, CD8+, or CD8+CD57+ T cells (not recorded which) from PBMCs. The chain employs TRBV7-8 and TRBJ2-3; D remains ambiguous. The source of this sequence is a human donor with aplastic anemia. For the CDR3, the DNA is TGTGCCAGCAGCCCCAGTCAAGATACGCAGTATTTT. Its translation is CASSPSQDTQYF.